Sequencing of this T cell receptor beta chain was carried out in a study of T cells in Graves' hyperthyroidism and ophthalmopathy (dated by TCRdb to about 2019). Regarding the complete study: Peripheral blood was collected at initial diagnosis, before any treatment. TCR V-J signatures able to tell the groups apart were searched for in a discovery cohort of some 97 patients, of whom approximately 40 had Graves' ophthalmopathy and about 60 had stable Graves' hyperthyroidism. An independent validation cohort of under 20 hyperthyroidism patients and about 16 patients who later progressed to ophthalmopathy tested prospective prediction of ophthalmopathy. The roughly 100 discovery patients were randomly split 7:3 into training and test sets. Thyroid tissue and blood T-cell repertoires from roughly six Graves' hyperthyroidism patients were also compared in the study. After blood sampling, hyperthyroidism patients were treated with methimazole at a starting dose of 30 mg daily, and ophthalmopathy patients were treated with high-dose intravenous methylprednisolone. According to the paper, TCR Vbeta CDR3 sequencing was carried out on 120 to 150 peripheral blood samples, which came from more than 40 ophthalmopathy, about 75 hyperthyroidism and roughly 17 progressor patients. The research as a whole found: Sample size was not statistically predetermined, and investigators were not blinded to group allocation. In validation, progression to ophthalmopathy was predicted by the model with about 70% sensitivity and about 72% specificity, a median of about 6 months before onset. Most expanded thyroid clonotypes (frequency above 0.001) were also found in blood, which suggests that blood repertoires may mirror thyroid immune responses. In cross-validation, a model built on a 13 V-J signature told ophthalmopathy apart from stable hyperthyroidism with approximately 90% sensitivity and roughly 82% specificity, and in testing the same model reached 80%/75%.

Inclusive of the bounding cysteine and phenylalanine, the CDR3 is 14 residues long. The sequence is cut down to CDR3 DNA, 42 bases in frame from base 1. CDR1 and CDR2 are read off the germline V gene (reference sequence) as LGHDT and YNNKEL. V drops 0 bases and J drops 12 bases, leaving 15 bases in between. Ophthalmopathy patients had moderately to severely active disease, Clinical Activity Score of at least 3, NOSPECS grade of at least 4, and duration under 3 months. Any patient with an uncontrolled infection, another autoimmune disease, pregnancy or lactation was excluded. Diagnoses relied on clinical symptoms, serum thyroxine and TRAb, thyroid ultrasound and orbital computed tomography. PBMCs were separated from around 9.1 ml of fresh peripheral blood using Ficoll-Paque density gradient centrifugation. Total RNA was extracted with Trizol reagent, and quality was checked on an Agilent 2100 Bioanalyzer.

TCR beta CDR3 regions were amplified from RNA transcripts. For the first round of RT-PCR on the TCR CDR3, the HTBI primer set was used together with the Qiagen OneStep RT-PCR kit. Libraries were constructed in a second round of multiplex PCR, after which size selection and purification were carried out. Libraries were sequenced paired-end with 100 bp reads on an Illumina HiSeq2000. Regarding the original processing steps: SOAPnuke was used to process the raw data, with reads discarded if the reads contained adapters or uncalled bases, had a mean Phred below 15, or lacked an exact constant-primer or identifier match. COPE v1.2.5 was used to merge the high-quality paired reads, and each unique nucleotide sequence was defined as a clonotype. MiTCR v1.1 was used to align the clonotypes against IMGT TRBV, TRBD and TRBJ reference segments. The analysis included only V-J combinations with a frequency above 0.0001, which together covered 98% to 99.2% of the repertoires. The TCS score was defined as the ratio of F50 (clonal expansion) to E x V (chaos), calculated using BLOSUM62-based TCRdist between CDR3 peptides within each V-J. Welch's t-statistics and random forest reduced some 510 V-J features to under 15, which were used in a naive Bayes classifier (R e1071). TCRdb cleaned the public reads at Q25 with fastp, built clones with MiXCR and kept in-frame beta chains. Each record represents a unique CDR3 protein, reported with the most common genes and DNA among its rows. The V and J calls follow TCRdb's processing rather than the paper's. For this sample there are fewer than 450,000 distinct CDR3 sequences; approximately 17% appear just once. The ten largest make up 40% of the sample.

This clonotype came up many times. Its antigen remains undetermined. The sample holds no much larger clone one base away, and base qualities are not on file. Sequenced sample: blood. Recombination connected TRBV3-1 to TRBJ2-1; too little of a D gene remains to name it. This receptor was taken from a man younger than 35 with Graves' ophthalmopathy. Here the CDR3 is given as CASSQDSSGFVQFF. The base sequence is TGTGCCAGCAGCCAAGATTCGTCCGGATTTGTGCAGTTCTTC.